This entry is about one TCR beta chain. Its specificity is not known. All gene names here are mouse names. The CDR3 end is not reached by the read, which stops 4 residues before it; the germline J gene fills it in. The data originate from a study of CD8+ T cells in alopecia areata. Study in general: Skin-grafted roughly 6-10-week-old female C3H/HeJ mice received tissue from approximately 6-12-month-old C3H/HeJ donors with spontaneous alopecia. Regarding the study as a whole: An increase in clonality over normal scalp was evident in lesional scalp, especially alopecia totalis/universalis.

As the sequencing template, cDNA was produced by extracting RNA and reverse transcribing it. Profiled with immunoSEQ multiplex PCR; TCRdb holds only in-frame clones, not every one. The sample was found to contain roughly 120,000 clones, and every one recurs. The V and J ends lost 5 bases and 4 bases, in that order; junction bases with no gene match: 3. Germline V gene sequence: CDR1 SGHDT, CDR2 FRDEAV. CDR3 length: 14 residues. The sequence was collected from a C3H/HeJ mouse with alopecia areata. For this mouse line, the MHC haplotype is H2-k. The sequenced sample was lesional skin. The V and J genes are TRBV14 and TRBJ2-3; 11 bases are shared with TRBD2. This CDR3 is CASRRTGGSETLYF. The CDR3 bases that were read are TGTGCCAGCAGAAGGACTGGGGGGTCAGAA.